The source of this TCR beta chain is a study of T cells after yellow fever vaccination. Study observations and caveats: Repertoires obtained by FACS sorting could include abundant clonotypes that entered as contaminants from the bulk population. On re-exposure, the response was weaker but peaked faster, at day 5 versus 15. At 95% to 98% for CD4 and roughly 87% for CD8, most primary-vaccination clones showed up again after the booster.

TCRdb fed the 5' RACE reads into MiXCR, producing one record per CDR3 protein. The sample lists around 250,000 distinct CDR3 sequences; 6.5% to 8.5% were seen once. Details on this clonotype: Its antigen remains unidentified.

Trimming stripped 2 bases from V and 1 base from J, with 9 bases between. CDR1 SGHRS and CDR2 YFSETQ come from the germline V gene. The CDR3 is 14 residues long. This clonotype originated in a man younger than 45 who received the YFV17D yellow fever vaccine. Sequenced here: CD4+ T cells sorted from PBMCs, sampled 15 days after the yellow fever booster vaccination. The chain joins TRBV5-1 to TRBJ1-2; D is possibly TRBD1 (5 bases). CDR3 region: CASSFGTNNYGYTF. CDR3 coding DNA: TGCGCCAGCAGCTTTGGGACGAATAACTATGGCTACACCTTC.